The T cell receptor (beta chain) under discussion was sequenced for a study of blood T cell repertoires in COVID-19. This CDR3 comprises 16 residues. Per germline, CDR1 SGHAT and CDR2 FQNNGV. The ends were cut back, 5 bases at V and 2 bases at J, with 17 bases in the middle. While infection was still active, Seattle patients were enrolled and then followed longitudinally. Clones were sequenced by immunoSEQ multiplex PCR, and TCRdb holds only the in-frame ones, with some missing. The table has around 140,000 clones, approximately 90% seen once. V and J are TRBV11-2 and TRBJ2-3; possibly TRBD2 for D (6 bases). This clonotype originated in a man between 60 and 75 years old with COVID-19, enrolled during active disease. The specimen was peripheral blood. The DNA for the CDR3 is TGTGCCAGCAGCGCCACGCCTCCGGGACTCACAGATACGCAGTATTTT. Residues: CASSATPPGLTDTQYF. The full variable domain, completed using reference TRBV11-2 and TRBJ2-3, is EAGVAQSPRYKIIEKRQSVAFWCNPISGHATLYWYQQILGQGPKLLIQFQNNGVVDDSQLPKDRFSAERLKGVDSTLKIQPAKLEDSAVYLCASSATPPGLTDTQYFGPGTRLTVL.